The 29 T cell receptor beta chains given below trace back to one sample, sequenced in a study of lymphopenia after photon versus proton radiotherapy (dated by TCRdb to between 2018 and 2020). Library construction relied on the immunoSEQ multiplex PCR assay. TCRdb provides this immuneACCESS table in a form limited to in-frame rearrangements. Some clones are lacking; in checked studies, under half of them reflect an unresolved V gene, and why the rest are absent is not known. The sample table records 50,000 to 65,000 clones; roughly 87% of these occur just once. Roughly 13% of the sample rests with the top ten. The sample here was peripheral blood, taken from a patient treated with proton-based radiotherapy. Receptors originate from a man of 80 years or more with esophageal cancer.

This clone was seen once. The chain uses TRBV19 and TRBJ2-7; D call uncertain. The CDR3 sequence is 12 residues long. V was trimmed by 5 bases and J by 8 bases, leaving 13 bases between them. CDR1 and CDR2 from the germline V gene are LNHDA and SQIVND (reference sequence). The CDR3 loop is CASSSDPSKQYF. In DNA, the CDR3 is TGTGCCAGTAGTTCGGACCCCTCTAAGCAGTACTTC.

The chain has TRBV10-3 and TRBJ1-1; D not certain. CDR1 and CDR2 from the germline V gene are ENHRY and SYGVKD. V lost 0 bases, J lost 3 bases, and 2 bases lay in between. This CDR3 has 12 residues. The CDR3 region has the DNA TGTGCCATCAGTGAGTCGGACACTGAAGCTTTCTTT. As protein: CAISESDTEAFF.

The CDR3: CASSLDRNTEAFF. As DNA, the CDR3 is TGTGCCAGCAGCTTAGACAGGAACACTGAAGCTTTCTTT. This sequence joins TRBV11-3 and TRBJ1-1; the D is unclear. This CDR3 has 13 residues. Germline V gives CDR1 SGHNT, CDR2 YENEEA. V was pared by 0 bases and J by 1 base, with 3 bases between. Using reference TRBV11-3 and TRBJ1-1 for the parts outside the CDR3, the full variable domain is EAGVVQSPRYKIIEKKQPVAFWCNPISGHNTLYWYLQNLGQGPELLIRYENEEAVDDSQLPKDRFSAERLKGVDSTLKIQPAELGDSAVYLCASSLDRNTEAFFGQGTRLTVV.

J is TRBJ2-5 and V is TRBV9, with D perhaps matching TRBD2 (6 bases). V was pared by 0 bases and J by 1 base, with 10 bases between. The germline gives CDR1 SGDLS, CDR2 YYNGEE. The CDR3 contains 15 residues. CDR3 nucleotide sequence: TGTGCCAGCAGCGTAGTTTGGGACTCCCAAGAGACCCAGTACTTC. It is translated as CASSVVWDSQETQYF.

The CDR3 is CASRLTDTQYF. CDR3 in DNA: TGTGCCAGCAGACTCACAGATACGCAGTATTTT. The rearrangement links TRBV7-2 to TRBJ2-3; D is unclear. Trimming shortened V by 6 bases and J by 2 bases, and 3 bases separated the two germline ends. CDR3 length: 11 residues. From germline, CDR1 is SGHTA and CDR2 FQGNSA.

CDR3 sequence: CASSYPGRPWEQYF. The CDR3 coding sequence is TGTGCCAGCAGTTACCCGGGACGGCCGTGGGAGCAGTACTTC. V and J are TRBV6-5 and TRBJ2-7; D assignment may be TRBD1 or TRBD2 (5 bases each). Germline lookup yields CDR1 MNHEY and CDR2 SVGAGI. This CDR3 contains 14 residues. Trimming pared 2 bases from V and 7 bases from J, leaving 15 bases between.

The genes are TRBV29-1 and TRBJ2-1, with D possibly TRBD1 on 6 matching bases. The CDR3 sequence is 11 residues long. V lost 7 bases and J lost 10, with 14 bases in between. Germline V gene data show CDR1 as SQVTM and CDR2 as ANQGSEA. CDR3 sequence reads: CSGTQGREQFF. In DNA, the CDR3 is TGCAGCGGGACACAGGGCAGGGAGCAGTTCTTC.

The rearrangement joins TRBV6-9 to TRBJ2-1, with D maybe TRBD1 (5 bases). Trimming shortened V by 11 bases and J by 8 bases, and 25 bases separated the two germline ends. This CDR3 region has 15 residues. Per germline, CDR1 MNHGY and CDR2 SVAAGI. CDR3 region: CAGLLEDKLWDEQFF. CDR3 DNA: TGTGCCGGCCTCCTCGAGGACAAGTTATGGGATGAGCAGTTCTTC.

The chain employs TRBV18 and TRBJ2-1; 13 nucleotides align to TRBD2. The CDR3 totals 18 residues. Germline loops: CDR1 KGHSH, CDR2 LQKENI. Trimming removed 2 bases from V and 7 bases from J; junction bases left unmatched: 11. CDR3 in DNA: TGTGCCAGCTCACCAGAGGGACTAGCGGGGCGCCCATGGAATGAGCAGTTCTTC. As protein: CASSPEGLAGRPWNEQFF.

The table lists this clone with a count of one. The V and J genes are TRBV21-1 and TRBJ1-6. TRBV21-1 is shown as a pseudogene. The CDR3 spans 19 residues. The CDR3 DNA reads as TGTGCCAGCAGCAATCGAGGCCAGCGGGAGGGGACCTATAATTCACCCCTCCACTTT. Translating it yields CASSNRGQREGTYNSPLHF.

By sample fraction, this clone is medium-sized. The chain carries TRBV19 and TRBJ1-6; D ambiguous. This CDR3 is 14 amino acids long. Germline lookup yields CDR1 LNHDA and CDR2 SQIVND (reference sequence). V gave up 4 bases and J gave up 8 bases, with 12 bases separating them. The CDR3 region is CASSTVGIDSPLHF. The DNA of the CDR3 is TGTGCCAGTAGTACGGTGGGCATAGATTCACCCCTCCACTTT.

The chain joins TRBV30 to TRBJ1-5, with TRBD1 as a possible D gene (6 bases). From germline, CDR1 is GTSNPN and CDR2 SVGIG (reference sequence). The CDR3 is 15 residues long. Trimming pared 5 bases from V and 5 bases from J, leaving 19 bases between. CDR3: CAWRARDTPYQPQHF. In DNA form, the CDR3 reads TGTGCCTGGCGCGCTCGGGACACCCCCTATCAGCCCCAGCATTTT.

The V gene is TRBV5-1, the J gene TRBJ2-7; a possible D gene is TRBD2 (6 bases). The CDR3 runs to 15 residues. With 1 base removed from V and 6 bases from J, the gap between germline ends came to 17 bases. Germline CDR1 and CDR2: SGHRS and YFSETQ. CDR3 sequence (DNA): TGCGCCAGCAGCTTGTCTCGGGGGTCCGCTCTCGAGCAGTACTTC. This encodes CASSLSRGSALEQYF.

This clone was found a few times. The CDR3 reads CASSPRGTGWNEQFF. The CDR3 nucleotides read TGTGCCAGCAGCCCACGGGGGACGGGATGGAATGAGCAGTTCTTC. J is TRBJ2-1 and V is TRBV7-3; a weak D match, TRBD2 (6 bases). The germline V and J ends were trimmed by 5 bases and 7 bases, with 18 bases remaining between them. The length of the CDR3 is 15 residues. CDR1 and CDR2 from the germline V gene are SGHTA and FQGTGA.

This chain joins TRBV5-4 and TRBJ1-2, with TRBD1 matching 9 bases. The CDR3 runs to 17 residues. The V gene's germline CDR1 is SGHNT and CDR2 YYREEE (reference sequence). After removal of 2 bases from V and 7 bases from J, the junction contained 15 bases not matched to a gene. The chain's CDR3 is CASSFRDRVAVGGGYTF. As DNA, the CDR3 is TGTGCCAGCAGCTTTAGGGACAGGGTTGCGGTAGGCGGTGGCTACACCTTC.

By share of the sample, this clone is medium-sized. The gene calls are TRBV5-1 and TRBJ2-7; D perhaps matches TRBD2 (6 bases). Trimming stripped 0 bases from V and 0 bases from J, with 19 bases between. Germline lookup yields CDR1 SGHRS and CDR2 YFSETQ. The CDR3 totals 18 residues. The DNA for the CDR3 is TGCGCCAGCAGCTTGGCGTCCTCTCCGGCGGGGAGCTCCTACGAGCAGTACTTC. Residues: CASSLASSPAGSSYEQYF. The full variable domain, its missing parts supplied by reference TRBV5-1 and TRBJ2-7, is KAGVTQTPRYLIKTRGQQVTLSCSPISGHRSVSWYQQTPGQGLQFLFEYFSETQRNKGNFPGRFSGRQFSNSRSEMNVSTLELGDSALYLCASSLASSPAGSSYEQYFGPGTRLTVT.

The chain links TRBV7-6 to TRBJ1-2, with D perhaps TRBD1 (6 bases). V lost 4 bases, J lost 4 bases, and 16 bases lay in between. The length of the CDR3 is 15 residues. Germline V gene data show CDR1 as SGHVS and CDR2 as FNYEAQ. CDR3 residues: CASSSRGRGVYGYTF. CDR3 bases: TGTGCCAGCAGCTCCAGAGGCAGGGGCGTCTATGGCTACACCTTC.

The V call is TRBV2, the J call TRBJ1-2; D unresolved. CDR1 is SNHLY and CDR2 is FYNNEI in the germline V gene. This CDR3 region has 14 residues. V lost 5 bases and J lost 3, with 13 bases in between. CDR3 in DNA: TGTGCCAGCAGTATATCAAGGGTCGACTATGGCTACACCTTC. It codes for CASSISRVDYGYTF.

There are a few counts of this clone. J is TRBJ1-1 and V is TRBV6-1; D perhaps matches TRBD1 (5 bases). V was pared by 6 bases and J by 7 bases, with 12 bases between. Germline values: CDR1 MNHNS, CDR2 SASEGT. This CDR3 is built from 12 residues. The CDR3 protein is CASSQGVVEAFF. The CDR3 DNA sequence: TGTGCCAGCAGCCAAGGGGTAGTTGAAGCTTTCTTT.

The chain employs TRBV7-2 and TRBJ2-1; D remains ambiguous. Germline V CDR1 and CDR2: SGHTA, FQGNSA. There are 12 residues in the CDR3. V was trimmed by 1 base and J by 7 bases, leaving 5 bases between them. Here the CDR3 DNA reads TGTGCCAGCAGCTTAGTAGGGAATGAGCAGTTCTTC. This sequence encodes CASSLVGNEQFF.

This chain links TRBV19 with TRBJ2-1, with 9 positions matching TRBD1. The V gene end was trimmed by 2 bases and the J gene end by 4 bases; junction bases not matched to a gene: 9. Germline-derived CDR1 and CDR2 are LNHDA and SQIVND (reference sequence). The CDR3 is made up of 17 amino acids. CDR3 sequence reads: CASSIWTGTGRYNEQFF. CDR3 nucleotide sequence: TGTGCCAGTAGTATATGGACCGGGACAGGGAGATACAATGAGCAGTTCTTC.

The chain recombines TRBV6-5 with TRBJ1-5; possibly TRBD1 for D (5 bases). V lost 3 bases, J lost 9 bases, and 12 bases lay in between. Looked up from germline, CDR1 is MNHEY and CDR2 is SVGAGI. The CDR3 length is 13 residues. DNA for the CDR3: TGTGCCAGCAGTTATGGCAGGGCTCGGCCCCAGCATTTT. Protein: CASSYGRARPQHF.

The chain has TRBV13 and TRBJ1-1; D is unclear. The CDR3 covers 12 residues. V shed 8 bases and J shed 1 base, with 8 bases lying between them. CDR1 PRHDT and CDR2 FYEKMQ come from the germline V gene (reference sequence). This CDR3 reads CASRAQNTEAFF. Written as DNA, the CDR3 is TGTGCCAGCCGAGCACAGAACACTGAAGCTTTCTTT.

The V gene is TRBV7-8, the J gene TRBJ1-3; D uncertain. The CDR3 extends over 12 amino acids. Per the germline V gene, CDR1 is SGHVS and CDR2 is FQNEAQ. With 10 bases removed from V and 0 bases from J, the gap between germline ends came to 7 bases. The CDR3 here is CAIRDSGNTIYF. The CDR3 DNA follows: TGTGCCATCAGAGACTCTGGAAACACCATATATTTT.

This chain joins TRBV2 and TRBJ2-5; D may be TRBD1 or TRBD2 (6 bases each). CDR3 length: 14 amino acids. Germline V lookup: CDR1 SNHLY, CDR2 FYNNEI. Deletions cut 3 bases from V and 9 bases from J, with 17 bases between. In DNA, the CDR3 is TGTGCCAGCAGTGATCTTAGCGGACAGTCCGCCCAGTACTTC. Its protein product is CASSDLSGQSAQYF. The entire variable domain, with the rest obtained from reference TRBV2 and TRBJ2-5, is as follows: EPEVTQTPSHQVTQMGQEVILRCVPISNHLYFYWYRQILGQKVEFLVSFYNNEISEKSEIFDDQFSVERPDGSNFTLKIRSTKLEDSAMYFCASSDLSGQSAQYFGPGTRLLVL.

The rearrangement links TRBV28 to TRBJ1-5, with TRBD1 matching over 7 bases. Germline values: CDR1 MDHEN, CDR2 SYDVKM. The CDR3 loop spans 14 amino acids. V lost 5 bases and J lost 3; bases outside the gene matches: 4. This CDR3 is CASSTGQVNQPQHF. The CDR3 DNA sequence: TGTGCCAGCAGTACAGGACAGGTCAATCAGCCCCAGCATTTT.

The rearrangement joins TRBV15 to TRBJ1-1; 10 bases agree with TRBD1. The germline V gene has CDR1 LNHNV and CDR2 YYDKDF (reference sequence). This CDR3 contains 16 residues. V lost 6 bases and J lost 3; bases outside the gene matches: 10. The DNA of the CDR3 is TGTGCCACCAGTAAGGGACAGGGGAGTTGGGACACTGAAGCTTTCTTT. Its protein is CATSKGQGSWDTEAFF.

The genes are TRBV14 and TRBJ2-7; 14 nucleotides agree with TRBD2. The CDR3 sequence is 16 residues long. Per germline, CDR1 SGHDN and CDR2 FVKESK. V was pared by 4 bases and J by 4 bases, with 6 bases of the junction left unmatched. The CDR3 region is CASSRGTSGRVYEQYF. In nucleotides, the CDR3 is TGTGCCAGCAGCCGTGGGACTAGCGGGAGAGTATACGAGCAGTACTTC.

This clone was counted a few times. The chain couples TRBV9 to TRBJ2-3; D gene ambiguous. With 6 bases removed from V and 0 bases from J, the gap between germline ends came to 5 bases. The V gene's germline CDR1 is SGDLS and CDR2 YYNGEE. This CDR3 has 12 residues. Here the CDR3 DNA reads TGTGCCAGCACCGACAGCACAGATACGCAGTATTTT. Translating gives CASTDSTDTQYF.